This T cell receptor beta chain emerged from a study of T cell clones after liver transplantation. Study at large: Tolerant meant at least one year fully off immunosuppression without liver enzymes above twice normal.

The length of the CDR3 is 17 residues. The ends were cut back, 4 bases at V and 3 bases at J, with 18 bases in the middle. The germline V gene encodes CDR1 MDHEN and CDR2 SYDVKM. Generated by immunoSEQ multiplex PCR, the TCRdb table keeps only in-frame clones and is missing some. The sample holds about 76,000 clones, roughly 85% seen once. This specimen was CD4+ T cells from blood, taken at the 22-month timepoint. The V call is TRBV28, the J call TRBJ2-2; unclear D gene. The TCR sequence derives from a human patient who received a liver transplant. Some T cells may have come from the graft donor. CDR3 residues: CASSWGFGPDDTGELFF. The CDR3 nucleotides read TGTGCCAGCAGTTGGGGTTTCGGCCCCGACGACACCGGGGAGCTGTTTTTT.